This T cell receptor (beta chain) was recovered during a study of metastatic and nonmetastatic thyroid tumors. Before thyroid surgery, none of the patients had received any treatment. TCRdb re-analyzed the PCR reads using MiXCR. The sample holds 30,000 or so clones; approximately 25% are singletons and the top ten take about 10%. This clone was counted at least ten times. Other nucleotide sequences from this sample produce the same CDR3. Sequenced sample: blood. This sequence originates from a female donor with papillary thyroid cancer or a benign thyroid nodule (not recorded which). Some clones in this sample may be carry-over from other donors' samples.

In DNA, the CDR3 is TGCGCCAGCAGCGGGCGGGTAAACACAGATACGCAGTATTTT. Its translation: CASSGRVNTDTQYF. V gene TRBV5-1 combines with J gene TRBJ2-3; D is possibly TRBD2 (5 bases). Trimming removed 4 bases at V and 2 bases at J, with 11 bases between. Germline V gene data show CDR1 as SGHRS and CDR2 as YFSETQ. This CDR3 has 14 amino acids.